This T cell receptor beta chain was observed in a study of T cells after yellow fever vaccination. On the study more broadly: Where fractions had low cell numbers, libraries were prepared from them with the SMART-Seq v4 Ultra Low Input RNA kit.

From the 5' RACE reads, TCRdb called clonotypes with MiXCR, one entry per CDR3 protein. Here the sample spans hundreds of thousands of distinct CDR3 sequences, 13% being singletons. CDR1 DFQATT and CDR2 SNEGSKA come from the germline V gene (reference sequence). The V end lost 6 bases, the J end lost 5 bases, and 9 bases lay between the germline ends. CDR3 size: 11 residues. This clonotype has more than one count but fewer than ten. The chain carries TRBV20-1 and TRBJ2-3; D uncertain. This clonotype originated in a man younger than 45 who received the YFV17D yellow fever vaccine. Here the sequenced sample was PBMCs, taken on the day of the yellow fever booster vaccination. CDR3 in amino acids: CSAYPGDTQYF. DNA of the CDR3: TGCAGTGCCTACCCTGGAGATACGCAGTATTTT.